The 23 T cell receptor beta chains in this list originate from one sample, sequenced in a study of blood T cells in healthy people across ages. The second PCR ran roughly 6 to 11 cycles with a sample-barcoded 5' primer and J-beta primers. TCRdb re-analysed the 5' RACE reads in MiXCR, keeping a single row per CDR3 protein. Among more than 700,000 distinct CDR3 sequences, 35% to 50% were seen once, and the ten largest hold 15% to 20%. Input material: blood. These receptors came from a man older than 75 in good health.

This clonotype was observed a handful of times. The chain has TRBV16 and TRBJ1-5, with no clear D. V was trimmed by 1 base and J by 10 bases, leaving 8 bases between them. From germline, CDR1 is KGHSY and CDR2 FQNENV. This CDR3 contains 12 residues. CDR3 sequence: CASSQLGGPQHF. For the CDR3, the DNA is TGTGCCAGCAGCCAATTGGGAGGCCCCCAGCATTTT.

This clonotype was seen a few times. V usage is TRBV18 and J usage is TRBJ1-1; D gene ambiguous. With 0 bases removed from V and 0 bases from J, the gap between germline ends came to 8 bases. Germline V lookup: CDR1 KGHSH, CDR2 LQKENI. The CDR3 length is 15 residues. Here the CDR3 DNA reads TGTGCCAGCTCACCACCGGCGGGCATGAACACTGAAGCTTTCTTT. Translation: CASSPPAGMNTEAFF.

This chain joins TRBV12-3 or TRBV12-4 and TRBJ1-5, with a possible D match to TRBD1 (5 bases). Deletions cut 3 bases from V and 7 bases from J, with 10 bases between. This CDR3 contains 13 residues. CDR3 nucleotide sequence: TGTGCCAGCAGTTTGGTAGGGGAACAGCCCCAGCATTTT. It is translated as CASSLVGEQPQHF.

The V and J genes are TRBV6-6 and TRBJ2-2; 7 nucleotides match TRBD1. The length of the CDR3 is 14 residues. V shed 9 bases and J 5 bases; nucleotides not matched to a gene: 9. Germline lookup yields CDR1 MNHNY and CDR2 SVGAGI (reference sequence). Here the CDR3 DNA reads TGTGCCAGTAAACACCAGACAGGGACCGGGGAGCTGTTTTTT. This codes for CASKHQTGTGELFF.

The table lists this clonotype with a few counts. The V gene is TRBV3-1, the J gene TRBJ2-3; 8 positions match TRBD2. Germline V gives CDR1 LGHDT, CDR2 YNNKEL (reference sequence). This CDR3 spans 15 amino acids. V trimming: 3 bases; J trimming: 2 bases; junction bases outside the gene matches: 4. The CDR3 loop reads CASSQSAGVTDTQYF. CDR3 DNA sequence: TGTGCCAGCAGCCAGTCAGCGGGAGTCACAGATACGCAGTATTTT.

DNA for the CDR3: TGTGCCAGCAGTGACCCCCTAGCGGGAGTCCTCAATGAGCAGTTCTTC. Its protein product is CASSDPLAGVLNEQFF. The rearrangement joins TRBV6-2 or TRBV6-3 to TRBJ2-1; 10 bases line up with TRBD2. CDR1 and CDR2 from the germline V gene are MNHEY and SVGEGT. J was trimmed by 6 bases and V by 5 bases; bases with no gene match: 10. This CDR3 region has 16 residues.

V is TRBV5-1 and J is TRBJ1-1; possibly TRBD1 for D (6 bases). Trimming left V 4 bases short and J 3 bases short, with 16 bases between. The CDR3 has 15 residues. Germline lookup yields CDR1 SGHRS and CDR2 YFSETQ. For the CDR3, the DNA is TGCGCCAGCAGCAGAGACGGACAGAAGGACACTGAAGCTTTCTTT. As protein: CASSRDGQKDTEAFF.

This clonotype was detected many times. The chain carries TRBV28 and TRBJ1-4; the D gene is possibly TRBD1 (6 bases). The CDR3 has 15 amino acids. V lost 8 bases and J 8 bases, leaving 21 bases between the germline ends. Germline V lookup: CDR1 MDHEN, CDR2 SYDVKM. The CDR3 region has the DNA TGTGCCAGCCTATTTTTGCGGGGGCGTGAGGAAAAACTGTTTTTT. Translated, it gives CASLFLRGREEKLFF.

V gene TRBV12-3 or TRBV12-4 combines with J gene TRBJ2-7; 9 bases fit TRBD1. Trimming removed 6 bases from V and 7 bases from J; junction bases left unmatched: 13. This CDR3 spans 15 amino acids. CDR3 DNA sequence: TGTGCCAGCAGCTCTCGACAGGGGGGGTTGAGGGAGCAGTACTTC. Residues: CASSSRQGGLREQYF.

This chain connects TRBV20-1 to TRBJ2-5, with D unclear. Trimming took off 5 bases at V and 5 bases at J, with 24 bases between the two ends. This CDR3 region has 16 residues. Looked up from germline, CDR1 is DFQATT and CDR2 is SNEGSKA (reference sequence). The CDR3 loop reads CSAGRSLGPERETQYF. DNA for the CDR3: TGCAGTGCTGGGCGCAGTCTAGGACCCGAGAGGGAGACCCAGTACTTC.

Ten or more counts support this clonotype. The chain joins TRBV9 to TRBJ1-1; D unresolved. In germline, CDR1 is SGDLS, CDR2 YYNGEE. V was clipped by 0 bases and J by 10 bases, with 13 bases between them. This CDR3 has 13 residues. The CDR3 reads CASSVEGGRRAFF. As DNA, the CDR3 is TGTGCCAGCAGCGTAGAAGGAGGGAGGCGAGCTTTCTTT.

This clonotype was observed a few times. The genes are TRBV4-3 and TRBJ1-1; TRBD1 is a possible D gene (5 bases). CDR3 length: 16 amino acids. V was trimmed by 0 bases and J by 5 bases, leaving 16 bases between them. The germline CDR1 and CDR2 sequences are LGHNA and YSLEER. Here the CDR3 reads CASSQDPLGAGTEAFF. The CDR3 DNA sequence: TGCGCCAGCAGCCAAGATCCCCTAGGGGCGGGGACTGAAGCTTTCTTT.

In DNA form, the CDR3 reads TGTGCCAGCAGTTCTCCGGGACTTACGAGATACGAGCAGTACTTC. It codes for CASSSPGLTRYEQYF. This chain uses TRBV6-6 with TRBJ2-7, with D tentatively TRBD2 (6 bases). Germline loops: CDR1 MNHNY, CDR2 SVGAGI (reference sequence). V lost 4 bases to trimming and J lost 4 bases, with 17 bases between them. The CDR3 covers 15 residues.

This clonotype was found many times. This sequence joins TRBV7-3 and TRBJ2-6; D is unresolved. Germline lookup yields CDR1 SGHTA and CDR2 FQGTGA. V was pared by 2 bases and J by 2 bases, with 7 bases between. The CDR3 consists of 15 residues. CDR3 residues: CASSLDGAGANVLTF. In nucleotides, the CDR3 is TGTGCCAGCAGCTTAGACGGCGCTGGGGCCAACGTCCTGACTTTC.

For this clonotype: Its ends do not fully match the called genes, so a read error is possible. J is TRBJ2-1 and V is TRBV20-1; the match to TRBD2 covers 11 bases. The CDR3 length is 17 residues. Germline-derived CDR1 and CDR2 are DFQATT and SNEGSKA (reference sequence). This CDR3 is CSARGLAGTAAVNEQFF. The DNA for the CDR3 is TGCAGTGCGAGAGGACTAGCGGGCACCGCTGCCGTCAATGAGCAGTTCTTC.

This clonotype was counted between two and nine times. The CDR3 DNA reads as TGTGCCAGCAGTGACTCACGACAGGGATACAATGAGCAGTTCTTC. As protein: CASSDSRQGYNEQFF. The chain employs TRBV6-4 and TRBJ2-1, with TRBD1 matching over 7 bases. CDR3 length: 15 amino acids. J lost 4 bases, V lost 0 bases, and 3 bases had no gene match. CDR1 and CDR2 (germline): MRHNA, SNTAGT.

The CDR3 is CASRENRISYNEQFF. CDR3 DNA: TGTGCCAGCAGGGAAAACAGGATCTCCTACAATGAGCAGTTCTTC. The chain recombines TRBV28 with TRBJ2-1; the D gene is possibly TRBD1 (5 bases). Germline lookup yields CDR1 MDHEN and CDR2 SYDVKM. This CDR3 has 15 residues. Trimming cost V 6 bases and J 0 bases, with 12 bases left between them.

This clonotype occurred a few times. J is TRBJ2-2 and V is TRBV13; D is unresolved. Germline CDR1 PRHDT, CDR2 FYEKMQ (reference sequence). The CDR3 covers 14 residues. Trimming shortened V by 0 bases and J by 10 bases, and 12 bases separated the two germline ends. For the CDR3, the DNA is TGTGCCAGCAGCTTAGGTGGTGGCTTAGCGGAGCTGTTTTTT. Encoded protein: CASSLGGGLAELFF. The variable domain in full, with the rest retrieved from reference TRBV13 and TRBJ2-2, is AAGVIQSPRHLIKEKRETATLKCYPIPRHDTVYWYQQGPGQDPQFLISFYEKMQSDKGSIPDRFSAQQFSDYHSELNMSSLELGDSALYFCASSLGGGLAELFFGEGSRLTVL.

The table lists this clonotype with many counts. The chain is built from TRBV10-3 and TRBJ2-7, with D possibly being TRBD2 (5 bases). V shed 4 bases and J shed 2 bases, with 9 bases lying between them. The V gene's germline CDR1 is ENHRY and CDR2 SYGVKD. The CDR3 has 13 residues. The CDR3 spells CAISAEAAYEQYF. CDR3 coding DNA: TGTGCCATCAGTGCGGAGGCTGCCTACGAGCAGTACTTC.

The genes are TRBV6-5 and TRBJ2-5; TRBD2 agrees at 7 bases. The trim removed 5 bases at V and 5 bases at J, leaving 11 bases unmatched. The germline gives CDR1 MNHEY, CDR2 SVGAGI. The CDR3 spans 15 residues. CDR3 in amino acids: CASSIGRPGGETQYF. CDR3 sequence (DNA): TGTGCCAGCAGTATAGGACGGCCGGGGGGTGAGACCCAGTACTTC.

This clonotype was detected a few times. V usage is TRBV12-3 or TRBV12-4 and J usage is TRBJ2-5, with 11 positions matching TRBD2. This CDR3 comprises 14 residues. The V gene end was trimmed by 3 bases and the J gene end by 5 bases; junction bases not matched to a gene: 2. The CDR3 bases are TGTGCCAGCAGTTTTACTAGCGGGAGCGAGACCCAGTACTTC. Protein product: CASSFTSGSETQYF.

The table lists this clonotype with many counts. The V and J genes are TRBV20-1 and TRBJ1-5; possible D gene TRBD1, 5 bases. V was trimmed by 3 bases and J by 5 bases, leaving 11 bases between them. This CDR3 comprises 13 residues. Germline CDR1 DFQATT, CDR2 SNEGSKA (reference sequence). CDR3 residues: CSASRGLDQPQHF. The DNA of the CDR3 is TGCAGTGCTAGTAGGGGCTTGGATCAGCCCCAGCATTTT.

This clonotype was counted only a few times. The chain is built from TRBV5-1 and TRBJ2-5; TRBD2 agrees at 12 bases. The junction had 13 bases not matched to a gene; V was cut back by 2 bases and J by 5 bases. This CDR3 spans 18 amino acids. Germline CDR1 reads SGHRS; CDR2 reads YFSETQ. The CDR3 DNA reads TGCGCCAGCAGCTTAAAAGGGAGACTAGCGGGAGTAACGGAGACCCAGTACTTC. Amino acid sequence: CASSLKGRLAGVTETQYF.